Below, one TCR beta chain is given with its context. PCR employed 60 Vbeta and 13 Jbeta primers. Generated by immunoSEQ multiplex PCR, the TCRdb table keeps only in-frame clones and is missing some. Of 160,000 or so clones listed, roughly 80% were seen once; the top ten hold about 1.5%. This entry belongs to a study of cytomegalovirus exposure and HLA in healthy donors. This CDR3 has 16 residues. With 0 bases removed from V and 8 bases from J, the gap between germline ends came to 17 bases. Germline V gene lookup returns CDR1 SGHKS and CDR2 YYEKEE (reference sequence). This sequence originates from a male donor in good health and CMV-seronegative. The rearrangement joins TRBV5-5 to TRBJ1-4; a possible D gene is TRBD1 (6 bases). Sequencing was carried out using PBMCs. The CDR3, as DNA: TGTGCCAGCAGCTTGGAAGAACAGGGTTCGTGGGAAAAACTGTTTTTT. Translation: CASSLEEQGSWEKLFF.